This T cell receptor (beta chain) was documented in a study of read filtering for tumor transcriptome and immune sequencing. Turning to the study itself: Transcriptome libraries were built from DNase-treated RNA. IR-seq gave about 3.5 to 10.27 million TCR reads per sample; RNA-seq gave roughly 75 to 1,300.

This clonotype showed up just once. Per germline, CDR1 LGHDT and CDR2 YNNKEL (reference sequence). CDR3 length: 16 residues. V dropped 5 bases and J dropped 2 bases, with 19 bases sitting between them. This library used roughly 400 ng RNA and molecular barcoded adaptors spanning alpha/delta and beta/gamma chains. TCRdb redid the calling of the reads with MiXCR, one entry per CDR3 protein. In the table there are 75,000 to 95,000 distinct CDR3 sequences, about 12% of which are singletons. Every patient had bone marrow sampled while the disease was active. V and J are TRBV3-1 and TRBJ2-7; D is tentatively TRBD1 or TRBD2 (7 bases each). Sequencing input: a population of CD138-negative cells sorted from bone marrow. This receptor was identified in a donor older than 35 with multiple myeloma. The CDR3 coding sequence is TGTGCCAGCAGCGCCAGGGGAGGGGGCAGCGCCTACGAGCAGTACTTC. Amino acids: CASSARGGGSAYEQYF.